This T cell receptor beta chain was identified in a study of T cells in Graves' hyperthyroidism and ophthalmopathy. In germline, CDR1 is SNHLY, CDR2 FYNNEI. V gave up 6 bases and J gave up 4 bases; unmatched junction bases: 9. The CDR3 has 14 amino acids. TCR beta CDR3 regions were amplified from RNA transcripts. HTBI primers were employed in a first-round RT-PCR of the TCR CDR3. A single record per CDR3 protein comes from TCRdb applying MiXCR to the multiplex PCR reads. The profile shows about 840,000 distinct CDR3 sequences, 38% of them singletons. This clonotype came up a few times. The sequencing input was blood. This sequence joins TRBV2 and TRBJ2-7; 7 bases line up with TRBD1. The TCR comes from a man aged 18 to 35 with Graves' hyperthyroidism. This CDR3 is CASRPGTATYEQYF. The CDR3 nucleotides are TGTGCCAGCAGGCCCGGGACAGCCACATACGAGCAGTACTTC.